This TCR beta chain was recovered during a study of blood T cells in healthy people across ages. A second PCR of about 7 to 12 cycles used a sample-barcoded 5' primer and a J-beta primer mix. Each CDR3 protein gets one entry after TCRdb re-called the 5' RACE reads with MiXCR. The table shows over 600,000 distinct CDR3 sequences, with 35% to 50% occurring only once. V lost 2 bases to trimming and J lost 3 bases; unmatched junction nucleotides: 6. Per the germline V gene, CDR1 is MRHNA and CDR2 is SNTAGT. This CDR3 region has 16 residues. The sequencing input was blood. The chain couples TRBV6-4 to TRBJ2-1; TRBD2 matches 8 bases. This clonotype originated in a man at least 80 years old in good health. The CDR3 is CASSDGTSGHYNEQFF. Here the CDR3 DNA reads TGTGCCAGCAGTGACGGTACTAGCGGACACTACAATGAGCAGTTCTTC.